This TCR beta chain was obtained from a study of T cell responses to AZD1222 COVID-19 vaccine. Looking at the study overall: Second-dose timings of about 4 or about 12 weeks were pooled. Study conclusions and caveats: The study sampled repertoires only after the peak T cell response. AZD1222 recipients seropositive at baseline numbered only six or seven.

This clone was seen a few times. No antigen is known for it. The V gene lost 1 base and the J gene lost 7 bases, with 4 bases spanning the gap. Per the germline V gene, CDR1 is LNHDA and CDR2 is SQIVND (reference sequence). The CDR3 is 11 amino acids. Produced via immunoSEQ multiplex PCR; TCRdb's table is partial and in-frame only. The sample carries 150,000 to 200,000 clones, about 92% recorded once. The chain employs TRBV19 and TRBJ1-1; D remains unclear. This clonotype was sampled from an adult in good health. Sequenced here: peripheral blood, sampled on day 0 of AZD1222 vaccination. The CDR3 bases are TGTGCCAGTAGTATAGTAAATGAAGCTTTCTTT. Protein sequence: CASSIVNEAFF.